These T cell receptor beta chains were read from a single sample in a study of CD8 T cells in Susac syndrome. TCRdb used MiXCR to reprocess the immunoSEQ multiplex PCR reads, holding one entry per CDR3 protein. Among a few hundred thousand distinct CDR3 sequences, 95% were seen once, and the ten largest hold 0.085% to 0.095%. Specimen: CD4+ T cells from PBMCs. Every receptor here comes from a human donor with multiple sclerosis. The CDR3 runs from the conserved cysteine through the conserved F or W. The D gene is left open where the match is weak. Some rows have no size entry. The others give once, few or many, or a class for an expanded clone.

CDR3 protein: CSVELTGFDTEAFF; CDR3 DNA: TGCAGCGTTGAACTGACAGGGTTTGATACTGAAGCTTTCTTT; clone size: NA; V gene: TRBV29-1; J gene: TRBJ1-1; D gene: TRBD1
CDR3 protein: CASSAPQGFHEQYF; CDR3 DNA: TGTGCCAGCAGCGCACCTCAGGGATTCCACGAGCAGTACTTC; clone size: once; V gene: TRBV5-4; J gene: TRBJ2-7; D gene: NA
CDR3 protein: CASSRGLAGEGEQFF; CDR3 DNA: TGTGCCAGCAGCCGGGGACTAGCGGGAGAAGGTGAGCAGTTCTTC; clone size: NA; V gene: TRBV3-1; J gene: TRBJ2-1; D gene: TRBD2
CDR3 protein: CASSSHKQGWTGELFF; CDR3 DNA: TGTGCCAGCAGCTCTCACAAGCAGGGCTGGACCGGGGAGCTGTTTTTT; clone size: NA; V gene: TRBV7-2; J gene: TRBJ2-2; D gene: NA
CDR3 protein: CSAVVGGTNQPQHF; CDR3 DNA: TGCAGCGCCGTCGTTGGGGGCACCAATCAGCCCCAGCATTTT; clone size: NA; V gene: TRBV29-1; J gene: TRBJ1-5; D gene: NA
CDR3 protein: CASSFPARTNEQFF; CDR3 DNA: TGTGCCAGCAGTTTCCCCGCACGGACAAATGAGCAGTTCTTC; clone size: NA; V gene: TRBV28; J gene: TRBJ2-1; D gene: NA
CDR3 protein: CASSLGQAWQPQHF; CDR3 DNA: TGTGCCAGCAGCCTCGGACAGGCCTGGCAGCCCCAGCATTTT; clone size: NA; V gene: TRBV3-1; J gene: TRBJ1-5; D gene: TRBD1
CDR3 protein: CASSRGLAGNTGELFF; CDR3 DNA: TGTGCCAGCAGTCGTGGACTAGCGGGGAACACCGGGGAGCTGTTTTTT; clone size: NA; V gene: TRBV12-3/TRBV12-4; J gene: TRBJ2-2; D gene: TRBD2
CDR3 protein: CASSQVNLVEYNEQFF; CDR3 DNA: TGCGCCAGCAGCCAAGTTAATCTCGTAGAATACAATGAGCAGTTCTTC; clone size: NA; V gene: TRBV4-1; J gene: TRBJ2-1; D gene: NA
CDR3 protein: CASSLPQGRSYNEQFF; CDR3 DNA: TGTGCCAGCAGCCTCCCCCAGGGAAGGTCCTACAATGAGCAGTTCTTC; clone size: NA; V gene: TRBV3-1; J gene: TRBJ2-1; D gene: NA